This T cell receptor (beta chain) is drawn from a study of T cell changes during pregnancy in multiple sclerosis. The CDR3 is made up of 14 amino acids. Germline V gene lookup returns CDR1 MNHEY and CDR2 SMNVEV (reference sequence). With V trimmed by 3 bases and J by 4 bases, 2 bases remained unmatched. The table came from immunoSEQ multiplex PCR; TCRdb's copy has only in-frame clones and leaves some out. The sample lists over 35,000 clones, 85% to 95% occurring once. The V and J genes are TRBV27 and TRBJ2-5, with TRBD2 identical over 10 bases. The material sequenced was peripheral blood. This TCR was recovered from a female donor with multiple sclerosis, enrolled in a pregnancy study. The CDR3 reads CASSFRLAGETQYF. CDR3 DNA sequence: TGTGCCAGCAGTTTCAGACTAGCGGGAGAGACCCAGTACTTC.